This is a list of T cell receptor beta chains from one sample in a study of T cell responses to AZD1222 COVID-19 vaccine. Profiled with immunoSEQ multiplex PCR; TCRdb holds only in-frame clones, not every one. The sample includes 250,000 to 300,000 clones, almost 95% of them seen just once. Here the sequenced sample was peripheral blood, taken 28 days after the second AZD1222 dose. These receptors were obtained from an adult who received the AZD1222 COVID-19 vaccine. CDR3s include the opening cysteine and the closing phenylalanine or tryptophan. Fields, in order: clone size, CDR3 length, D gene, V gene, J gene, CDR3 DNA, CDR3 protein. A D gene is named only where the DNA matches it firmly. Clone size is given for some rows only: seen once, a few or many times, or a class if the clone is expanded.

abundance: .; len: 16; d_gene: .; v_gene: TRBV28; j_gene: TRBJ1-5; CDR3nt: TGTGCCAGCAGTTTATCCTCATTGTATAGCAATCAGCCCCAGCATTTT; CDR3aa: CASSLSSLYSNQPQHF
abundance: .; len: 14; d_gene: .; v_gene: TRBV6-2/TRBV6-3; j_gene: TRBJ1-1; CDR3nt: TGTGCCAGCAGTTACGCAACCGTAACTACTGAAGCTTTCTTT; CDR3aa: CASSYATVTTEAFF
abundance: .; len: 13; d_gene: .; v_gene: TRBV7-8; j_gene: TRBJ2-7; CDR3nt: TGTGCCAGCAGCCACAGGGTTTCCTACGAGCAGTACTTC; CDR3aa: CASSHRVSYEQYF
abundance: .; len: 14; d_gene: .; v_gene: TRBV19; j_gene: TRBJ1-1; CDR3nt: TGTGCCAGTACCCTAGGACGCGGGAACACTGAGGCTTTCTTT; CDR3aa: CASTLGRGNTEAFF
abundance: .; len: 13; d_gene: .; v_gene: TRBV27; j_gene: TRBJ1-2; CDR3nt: TGTGCCAGCAGTTTGCAGGGGACCTATGGCTACACCTTC; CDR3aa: CASSLQGTYGYTF
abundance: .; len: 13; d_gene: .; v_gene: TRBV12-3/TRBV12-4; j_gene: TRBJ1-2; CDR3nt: TGTGCCAGCAGTACCATCGGAGGCTATGGCTACACCTTC; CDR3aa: CASSTIGGYGYTF
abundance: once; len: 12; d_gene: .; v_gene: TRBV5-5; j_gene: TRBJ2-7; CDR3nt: TGTGCCAGCAGCTTGGTTCAGGGCGAGCAGTACTTC; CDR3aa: CASSLVQGEQYF
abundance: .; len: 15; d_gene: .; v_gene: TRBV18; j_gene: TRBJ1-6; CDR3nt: TGTGCCAGCTCACCGGGCGGGGAGTATAATTCACCCCTCCACTTT; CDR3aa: CASSPGGEYNSPLHF
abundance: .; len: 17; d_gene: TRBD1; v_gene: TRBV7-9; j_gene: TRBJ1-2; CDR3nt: TGTGCCAGCAGTCAAAACAGACGACAGGGGGCACGGGGTGGCTACACCTTC; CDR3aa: CASSQNRRQGARGGYTF
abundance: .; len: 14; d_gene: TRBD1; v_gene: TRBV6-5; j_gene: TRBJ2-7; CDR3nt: TGTGCCAGCAGTATGGCCGGGACAGCCTACGAGCAGTACTTC; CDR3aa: CASSMAGTAYEQYF
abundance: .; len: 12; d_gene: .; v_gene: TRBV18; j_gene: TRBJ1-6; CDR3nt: TGTGCCAGCTCACCCACTGGTTCACCCCTCCACTTT; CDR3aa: CASSPTGSPLHF
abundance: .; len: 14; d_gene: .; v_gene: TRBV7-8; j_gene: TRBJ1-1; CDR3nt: TGTGCCAGCAGCCTAGAACTGGATGCCACTGAAGCTTTCTTT; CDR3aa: CASSLELDATEAFF
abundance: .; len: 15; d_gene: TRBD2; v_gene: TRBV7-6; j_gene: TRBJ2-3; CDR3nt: TGTGCCAGCAGCGAAGGACTAGCGAGCACAGATACGCAGTATTTT; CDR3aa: CASSEGLASTDTQYF
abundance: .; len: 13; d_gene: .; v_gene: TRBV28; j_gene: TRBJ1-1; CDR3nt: TGTGCCAGCAGTTTCACAGGGAACACTGAAGCTTTCTTT; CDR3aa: CASSFTGNTEAFF
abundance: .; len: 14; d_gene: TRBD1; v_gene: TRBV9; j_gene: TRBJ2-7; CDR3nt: TGTGCCAGCAGCGTAGAACAGGGGGTGGGCGAGCAGTACTTC; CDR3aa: CASSVEQGVGEQYF
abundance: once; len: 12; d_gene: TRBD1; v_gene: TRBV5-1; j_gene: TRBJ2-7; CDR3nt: TGCGCCAGCAGCTTGGGACAGGGCGAGCAGTACTTC; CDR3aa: CASSLGQGEQYF
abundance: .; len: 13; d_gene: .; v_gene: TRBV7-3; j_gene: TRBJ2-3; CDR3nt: TGTGCCAGCAGCTTATTGGAGAGGGATACGCAGTATTTT; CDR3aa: CASSLLERDTQYF
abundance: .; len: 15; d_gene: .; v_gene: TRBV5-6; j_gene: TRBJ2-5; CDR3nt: TGTGCCAGCAGCCTCTCATCAGGGTTTCGAGAGACCCAGTACTTC; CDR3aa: CASSLSSGFRETQYF
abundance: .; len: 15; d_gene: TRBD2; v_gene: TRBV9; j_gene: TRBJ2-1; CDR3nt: TGTGCCAGCAGCGTAGGTAGCGGGGGGTACAATGAGCAGTTCTTC; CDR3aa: CASSVGSGGYNEQFF
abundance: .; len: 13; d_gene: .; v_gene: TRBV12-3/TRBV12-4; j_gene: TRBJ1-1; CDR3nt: TGTGCCAGCAGTCTAGGACGAGACAGTGAAGCTTTCTTT; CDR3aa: CASSLGRDSEAFF
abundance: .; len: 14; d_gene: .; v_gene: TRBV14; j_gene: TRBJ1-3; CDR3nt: TGTGCCAGCAGCCTGAGAAGGACCGGAAACACCATATATTTT; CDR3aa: CASSLRRTGNTIYF
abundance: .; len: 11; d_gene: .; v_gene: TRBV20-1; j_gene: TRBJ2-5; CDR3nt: TGCAGTGCTAGTACGGAAGAGACCCAGTACTTC; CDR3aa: CSASTEETQYF
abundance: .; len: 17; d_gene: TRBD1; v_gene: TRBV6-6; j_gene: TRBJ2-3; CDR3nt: TGTGCCAGCAGGCGAAGAAACGACAGGGGTTGGACAGATACGCAGTATTTT; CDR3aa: CASRRRNDRGWTDTQYF
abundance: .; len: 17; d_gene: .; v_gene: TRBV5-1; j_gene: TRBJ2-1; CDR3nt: TGCGCCAGCAGCCCTGTTCCCAGGGGAAGCACGTACAATGAGCAGTTCTTC; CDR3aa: CASSPVPRGSTYNEQFF
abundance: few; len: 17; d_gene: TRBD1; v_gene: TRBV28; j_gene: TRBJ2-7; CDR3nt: TGTGCCAGCAGTTTTGTGCTAGCCGGGACAGGGGGTAACGAGCAGTACTTC; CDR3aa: CASSFVLAGTGGNEQYF
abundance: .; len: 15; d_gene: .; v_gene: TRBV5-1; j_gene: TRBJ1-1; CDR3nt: TGCGCCAGCAGCTCGGACCTGAGGGGGAACACTGAAGCTTTCTTT; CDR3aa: CASSSDLRGNTEAFF
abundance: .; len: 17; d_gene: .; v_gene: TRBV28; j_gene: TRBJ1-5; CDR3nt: TGTGCCAGCAGTTTACGCGTGGCCGCAGATTATGATCAGCCCCAGCATTTT; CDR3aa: CASSLRVAADYDQPQHF
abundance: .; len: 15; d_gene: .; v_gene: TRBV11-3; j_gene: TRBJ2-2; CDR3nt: TGTGCCAGCAGCTTATCCGGGACAAATACCGGGGAGCTGTTTTTT; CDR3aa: CASSLSGTNTGELFF
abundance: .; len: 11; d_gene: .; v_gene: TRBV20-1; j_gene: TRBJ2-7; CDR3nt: TGCAGTGCTCCCCGGTCCCTCGAGCAGTACTTC; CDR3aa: CSAPRSLEQYF
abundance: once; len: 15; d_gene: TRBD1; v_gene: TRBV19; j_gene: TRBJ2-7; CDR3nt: TGTGCCAGTAGCCCCGGACAGGGTCGGTCCTACGAGCAGTACTTC; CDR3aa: CASSPGQGRSYEQYF
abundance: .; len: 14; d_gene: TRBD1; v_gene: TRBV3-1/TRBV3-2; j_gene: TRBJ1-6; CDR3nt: TGTGCCAGCAGCCGGACAGGGTCGAGATCACCCCTCCACTTT; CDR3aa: CASSRTGSRSPLHF
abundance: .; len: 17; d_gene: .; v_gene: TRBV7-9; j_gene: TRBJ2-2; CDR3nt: TGTGCCAGCAGCTTAGTATTTGCAGCGACGAACACCGGGGAGCTGTTTTTT; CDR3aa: CASSLVFAATNTGELFF
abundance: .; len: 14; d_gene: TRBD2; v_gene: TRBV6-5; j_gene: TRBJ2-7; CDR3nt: TGTGCCAGCAAAACTAGCGAGGGACGTTACGAGCAGTACTTC; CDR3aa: CASKTSEGRYEQYF
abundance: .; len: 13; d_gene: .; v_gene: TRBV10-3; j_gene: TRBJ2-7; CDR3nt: TGTGCCATCAGTGACAGGGAAGAAGAGGAGCAGTACTTC; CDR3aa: CAISDREEEEQYF
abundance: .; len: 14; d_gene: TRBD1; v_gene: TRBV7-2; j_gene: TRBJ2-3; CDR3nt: TGTGCCAGCAGCTTAGCGACAGGGACCGATACGCAGTATTTT; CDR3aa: CASSLATGTDTQYF
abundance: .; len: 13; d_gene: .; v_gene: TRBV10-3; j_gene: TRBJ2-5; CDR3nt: TGTGCCTCCCGATTAGATCCGGCGCGGACCCAGTACTTC; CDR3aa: CASRLDPARTQYF
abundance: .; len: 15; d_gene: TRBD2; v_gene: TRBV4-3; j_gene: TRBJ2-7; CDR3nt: TGCGCCAGCAGCGCGAGACTAGCGGGAGGGTACGAGCAGTACTTC; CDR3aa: CASSARLAGGYEQYF
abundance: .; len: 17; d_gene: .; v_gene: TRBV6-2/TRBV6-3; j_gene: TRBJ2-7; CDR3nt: TGTGCCAGCAGTTACGACCAGGCCGAGGCCCGGGGGTACGAGCAGTACTTC; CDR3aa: CASSYDQAEARGYEQYF
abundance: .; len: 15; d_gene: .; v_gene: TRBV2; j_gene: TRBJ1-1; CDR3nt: TGTGCCAGCAGTGTAGGGGGGGCGCTTAGCACTGAAGCTTTCTTT; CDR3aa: CASSVGGALSTEAFF
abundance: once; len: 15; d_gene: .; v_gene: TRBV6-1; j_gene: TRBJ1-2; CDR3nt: TGTGCCAGCAGTGAGAAGGGTGGGGACCCAGATGGCTACACCTTC; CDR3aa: CASSEKGGDPDGYTF
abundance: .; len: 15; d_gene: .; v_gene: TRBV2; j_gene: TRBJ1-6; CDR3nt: TGTGCCAGCAAGCAGGCTCAAGGCGAAGGTTCACCCCTCCACTTT; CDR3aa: CASKQAQGEGSPLHF
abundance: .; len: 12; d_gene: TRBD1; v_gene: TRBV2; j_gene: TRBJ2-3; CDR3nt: TGTGCCAGCAGAGACAGGGCTGATACGCAGTATTTT; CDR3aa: CASRDRADTQYF
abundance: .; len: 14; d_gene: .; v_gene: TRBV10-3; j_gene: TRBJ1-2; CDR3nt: TGTGCCATCAGTGAGCCCCCGGACGGCTATGGCTACACCTTC; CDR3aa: CAISEPPDGYGYTF